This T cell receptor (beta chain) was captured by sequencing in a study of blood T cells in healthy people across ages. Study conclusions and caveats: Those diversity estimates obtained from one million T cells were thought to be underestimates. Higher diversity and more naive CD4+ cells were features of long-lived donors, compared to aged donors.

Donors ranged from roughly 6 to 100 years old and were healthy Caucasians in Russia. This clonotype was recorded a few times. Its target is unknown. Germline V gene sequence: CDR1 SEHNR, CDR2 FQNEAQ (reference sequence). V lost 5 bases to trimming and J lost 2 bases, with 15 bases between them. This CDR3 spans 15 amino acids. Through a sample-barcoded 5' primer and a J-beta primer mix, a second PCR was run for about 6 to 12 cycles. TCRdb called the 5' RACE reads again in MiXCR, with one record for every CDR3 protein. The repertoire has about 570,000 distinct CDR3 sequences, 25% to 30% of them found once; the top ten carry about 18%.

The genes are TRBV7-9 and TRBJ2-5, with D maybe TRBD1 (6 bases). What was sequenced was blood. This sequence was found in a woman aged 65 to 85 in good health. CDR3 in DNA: TGTGCCAGCAGCCTTTGGACAGTTACTCAAGAGACCCAGTACTTC. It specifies CASSLWTVTQETQYF.